This TCR beta chain was observed in a study of CXCR3-negative and CXCR3-positive naive CD8 T cells. Points from the study as a whole: The authors found comparable surface CD5 between naive subsets and inferred TCR strength from TRB CDR3 properties.

Worth noting for this clonotype: The antigen remains unidentified.

Per the germline V gene, CDR1 is SGHDT and CDR2 is YYEEEE. This CDR3 has 14 residues. The TRB libraries of cDNA were built by UMI-labeled 5' RACE. TCRdb reprocessed the 5' RACE reads and reports one entry per CDR3 protein, with no DNA. Its table records some 66,000 distinct CDR3 sequences. This TCR came from a human donor in good health. Some clones in this sample may be carry-over from other donors' samples. The rearrangement uses TRBV5-6 and TRBJ1-2; there is no DNA to check the TCRdb D call of TRBD1. Sequencing was performed on naive CXCR3- CD8+ T cells from blood. As for subset: CD45RO-CCR7+CD27+CD95- naive CD8+ T cells lacking CXCR3 (TNR3-). CDR3 region: CASSPGQVVYGYTF.